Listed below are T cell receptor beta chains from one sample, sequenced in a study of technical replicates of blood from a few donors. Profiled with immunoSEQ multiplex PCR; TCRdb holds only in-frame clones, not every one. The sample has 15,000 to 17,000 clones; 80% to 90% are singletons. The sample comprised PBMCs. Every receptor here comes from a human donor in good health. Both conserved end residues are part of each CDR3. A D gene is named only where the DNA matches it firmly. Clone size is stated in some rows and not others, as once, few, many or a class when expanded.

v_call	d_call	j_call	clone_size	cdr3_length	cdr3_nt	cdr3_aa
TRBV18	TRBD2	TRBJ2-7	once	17	TGTGCCAGAGGACGGGAGGGCCCGAGATCCTGTATCGACGAGCAGTACTTC	CARGREGPRSCIDEQYF
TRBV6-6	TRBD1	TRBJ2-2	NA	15	TGTGCCAGCAGTGCCCGACAGGGGGGCGGCGGGGAGCTGTTTTTT	CASSARQGGGGELFF
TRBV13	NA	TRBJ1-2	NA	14	TGTGCCAGCAGCTTGACAGGCACTAACTATGGCTACACCTTC	CASSLTGTNYGYTF
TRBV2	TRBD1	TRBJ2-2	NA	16	TGTGCCAGCAGTGCACAGGGGGCGACGAACACCGGGGAGCTGTTTTTT	CASSAQGATNTGELFF
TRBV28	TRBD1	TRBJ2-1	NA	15	TGTGCCAGCAGTGGGGGGGGACAGGGCTACAATGAGCAGTTCTTC	CASSGGGQGYNEQFF
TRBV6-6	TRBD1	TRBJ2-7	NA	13	TGTGCCAGCAGTTACGCGGACAGGTACGAGCAGTACTTC	CASSYADRYEQYF
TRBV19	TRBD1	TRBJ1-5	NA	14	TGTGCCAGCCGGGACAGGGGAGACGATCAGCCCCAGCATTTT	CASRDRGDDQPQHF
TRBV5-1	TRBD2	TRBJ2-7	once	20	TGCGCCAGCAGCTTCTGGGGACAGGGGTTAGGACTAGCGGGAGAGGAAGAGCAGTACTTC	CASSFWGQGLGLAGEEEQYF
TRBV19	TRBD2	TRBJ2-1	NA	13	TGTGCCAGTAAGGCGGGAGGGCCGTGGGAGCAGTTCTTC	CASKAGGPWEQFF
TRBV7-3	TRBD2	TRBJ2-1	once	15	TGTGCCAGCAGCCAGAGCGGGGACCCCTACAATGAGCAGTTCTTC	CASSQSGDPYNEQFF
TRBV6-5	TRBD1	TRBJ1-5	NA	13	TGTGCCAGCAGCCTCGACAGGGATCAGCCCCAGCATTTT	CASSLDRDQPQHF
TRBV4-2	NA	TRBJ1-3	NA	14	TGTGCCAGCAGCCTACAGGGCTCTGGAAACACCATATATTTT	CASSLQGSGNTIYF
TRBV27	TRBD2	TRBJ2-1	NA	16	TGTGCCAGCAGTTTGGCGGGAGTCCTAGCGGGAGTTGAGCAGTTCTTC	CASSLAGVLAGVEQFF
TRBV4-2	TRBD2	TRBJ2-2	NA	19	TGTGCCAGCAGCCAAGATACGATTTTGGCGGGAGCCCTCGCCGGGGAGCTGTTTTTT	CASSQDTILAGALAGELFF
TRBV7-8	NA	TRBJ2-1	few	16	TGTGCCAGCAGCTTCGGACTACCGAGCTCCTACAATGAGCAGTTCTTC	CASSFGLPSSYNEQFF
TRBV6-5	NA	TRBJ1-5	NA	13	TGTGCCAGCAGTCCCCAGGGTAGGCAGCCCCAGCATTTT	CASSPQGRQPQHF
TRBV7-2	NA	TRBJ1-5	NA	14	TGTGCCAGCAGCTTAATGGCATCCGATCAGCCCCAGCATTTT	CASSLMASDQPQHF
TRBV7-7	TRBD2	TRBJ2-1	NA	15	TGTGCCAGCAGCCCCAGGACTAGCGCCTACAATGAGCAGTTCTTC	CASSPRTSAYNEQFF
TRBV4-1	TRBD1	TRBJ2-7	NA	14	TGCGCCAGCAGCCAGCCACAGGGGGCCAACGAGCAGTACTTC	CASSQPQGANEQYF
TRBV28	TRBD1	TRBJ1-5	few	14	TGTGCCAGCAGCTACGGACAGGGGAGTCAGCCCCAGCATTTT	CASSYGQGSQPQHF
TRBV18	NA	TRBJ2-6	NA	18	TGTGCCAGCTCACCAGGAGGGCGAACGAGCTCTGGGGCCAACGTCCTGACTTTC	CASSPGGRTSSGANVLTF
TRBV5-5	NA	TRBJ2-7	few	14	TGTGCCAGCAGCTTGTTAGATGGAGGGGCAGGGCAGTACTTC	CASSLLDGGAGQYF
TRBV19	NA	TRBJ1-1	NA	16	TGTGCCAGTAGCCAACGGGGGGAAGGCATGAACACTGAAGCTTTCTTT	CASSQRGEGMNTEAFF
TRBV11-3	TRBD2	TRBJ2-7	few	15	TGTGCCAGCAGCTTAGATTCGACTAGCAGCGGCGAGCAGTACTTC	CASSLDSTSSGEQYF
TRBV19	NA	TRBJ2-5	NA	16	TGTGCCAGTAGTATTAACAGCGCCGGGGGTGGAGAGACCCAGTACTTC	CASSINSAGGGETQYF
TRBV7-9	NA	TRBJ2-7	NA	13	TGTGCCAGCAGCCCAGGACAGAAATACGAGCAGTACTTC	CASSPGQKYEQYF
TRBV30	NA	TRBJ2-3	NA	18	TGTGCCTGGAGTACCGTCCTAGCCTCCGTTCTTCCGGTGTATACGCAGTATTTT	CAWSTVLASVLPVYTQYF
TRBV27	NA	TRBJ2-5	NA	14	TGTGCCAGAGATCGAACCCCCACAGGAGAGACCCAGTACTTC	CARDRTPTGETQYF
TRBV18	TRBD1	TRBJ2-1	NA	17	TGTGCCAGCTCACCAGGCATCGGGACAGGGGTGTACAATGAGCAGTTCTTC	CASSPGIGTGVYNEQFF
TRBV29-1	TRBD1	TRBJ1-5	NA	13	TGCAGCGTTTGGACAGGGGAGCACCAGCCCCAGCATTTT	CSVWTGEHQPQHF
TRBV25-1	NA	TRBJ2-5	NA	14	TGTGCCAGCAATCCCCGTGGGGGGAGGGAGACCCAGTACTTC	CASNPRGGRETQYF
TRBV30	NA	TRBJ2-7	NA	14	TGTGCCTGGAGTGAGCCGTGGCGGAACTACGAGCAGTACTTC	CAWSEPWRNYEQYF
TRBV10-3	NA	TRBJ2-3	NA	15	TGTGCCATCAGTGAATACAGCTATAACACAGATACGCAGTATTTT	CAISEYSYNTDTQYF
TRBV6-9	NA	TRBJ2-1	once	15	TGTGCCAGCAGTTTCTGGCGGATTCCCTACAATGAGCAGTTCTTC	CASSFWRIPYNEQFF
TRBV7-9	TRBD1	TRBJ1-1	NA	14	TGTGCCAGCAGCTTAGGGGACAGATACACTGAAGCTTTCTTT	CASSLGDRYTEAFF
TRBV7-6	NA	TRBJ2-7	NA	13	TGTGCCAGCAGCATCACCGAGGGTCGCGAGCAGTACTTC	CASSITEGREQYF
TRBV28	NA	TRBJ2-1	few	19	TGTGCCAGCAGTTTGGGAGTTGGGGAGTCAGAGAGCTCCTACAATGAGCAGTTCTTC	CASSLGVGESESSYNEQFF